The 13 T cell receptor beta chains below come from one sample, sequenced in a study of CD8 T cells in ankylosing spondylitis. Via MiXCR, TCRdb re-called the 5' RACE reads, giving one row per CDR3 protein. The sample includes about 300,000 distinct CDR3 sequences, roughly 10% seen only once; the top ten take about 10%. What was sequenced was blood, either unsorted or a sorted T cell fraction (not recorded which). These receptors were collected from a female donor with ankylosing spondylitis or in good health (not recorded which).

There are a few counts of this clonotype. V usage is TRBV7-9 and J usage is TRBJ1-5; D is unresolved. Germline V gene lookup returns CDR1 SEHNR and CDR2 FQNEAQ (reference sequence). The CDR3 has 13 amino acids. Trimming left V 5 bases short and J 1 base short, with 6 bases between. This chain's CDR3 is CASSPQSNQPQHF. CDR3 sequence (DNA): TGTGCCAGCAGCCCTCAGAGCAATCAGCCCCAGCATTTT.

This clonotype was seen repeatedly, ten times or more. V gene TRBV5-6 combines with J gene TRBJ1-2; 8 bases align to TRBD1. The V gene end was trimmed by 4 bases and the J gene end by 4 bases; junction bases not matched to a gene: 6. CDR1 is SGHDT and CDR2 is YYEEEE in the germline V gene. The CDR3 is 14 amino acids. The CDR3 nucleotides are TGTGCCAGCAGCCCGGGGGGACAGGTCTATGGCTACACCTTC. Its protein product is CASSPGGQVYGYTF.

This clonotype was detected a few times. One end of the junction varies from germline; a read error may be responsible. The rearrangement joins TRBV7-9 to TRBJ2-5; tentative D call: TRBD1 (6 bases). Germline V gene sequence: CDR1 SEHNR, CDR2 FQNEAQ (reference sequence). This CDR3 spans 12 amino acids. Written as DNA, the CDR3 is TGTGCCAGCAGTTCCCAGGGGACGAACGAGCACTTC. Its translation: CASSSQGTNEHF. Drawing the rest from reference TRBV7-9 and TRBJ2-5, the complete variable domain is DTGVSQNPRHKITKRGQNVTFRCDPISEHNRLYWYRQTLGQGPEFLTYFQNEAQLEKSRLLSDRFSAERPKGSFSTLEIQRTEQGDSAMYLCASSSQGTNEHFGPGTRLLVL.

This clonotype came up a few times. V and J are TRBV20-1 and TRBJ1-1; 7 nucleotides match TRBD1. After removal of 4 bases from V and 0 bases from J, the junction contained 17 bases not matched to a gene. The CDR3 runs 18 residues. Per the germline V gene, CDR1 is DFQATT and CDR2 is SNEGSKA (reference sequence). The CDR3, as DNA: TGCAGTGCTACACCTCCTCTGGGACAGCCTGAATTGAACACTGAAGCTTTCTTT. Its translation: CSATPPLGQPELNTEAFF.

This clonotype was observed many times. The rearrangement uses TRBV29-1 and TRBJ2-2; no firm D call. The V end lost 3 bases, the J end lost 0 bases, and 5 bases lay between the germline ends. This CDR3 has 13 amino acids. Germline V gene lookup returns CDR1 SQVTM and CDR2 ANQGSEA. This chain's CDR3 is CSVDPSNTGELFF. The CDR3 coding sequence is TGCAGCGTTGACCCCTCGAACACCGGGGAGCTGTTTTTT.

This clonotype showed up many times. The chain joins TRBV20-1 to TRBJ1-6; D unresolved. V lost 5 bases and J lost 9, with 17 bases in between. There are 14 residues in the CDR3. Germline V gene sequence: CDR1 DFQATT, CDR2 SNEGSKA (reference sequence). The CDR3 sequence: CSARVYQASSPLHF. As DNA, the CDR3 is TGCAGTGCTCGCGTGTACCAGGCGAGTTCACCCCTCCACTTT.

This clonotype was observed at least ten times. The V and J genes are TRBV5-1 and TRBJ2-7, with 7 bases lining up with TRBD1. This CDR3 spans 14 amino acids. V was pared by 4 bases and J by 3 bases, with 7 bases of the junction left unmatched. In germline, CDR1 is SGHRS, CDR2 YFSETQ. The chain's CDR3 is CASSPYQGVYEQYF. CDR3 DNA sequence: TGCGCCAGCAGCCCCTACCAGGGGGTCTACGAGCAGTACTTC. Combining the CDR3 with reference TRBV5-1 and TRBJ2-7 gives the whole variable domain KAGVTQTPRYLIKTRGQQVTLSCSPISGHRSVSWYQQTPGQGLQFLFEYFSETQRNKGNFPGRFSGRQFSNSRSEMNVSTLELGDSALYLCASSPYQGVYEQYFGPGTRLTVT.

This clonotype showed up many times. The CDR3 spells CASSSFLLSSYNEQFF. In nucleotides, the CDR3 is TGTGCCAGCAGCTCCTTTCTCCTGAGCTCCTACAATGAGCAGTTCTTC. The chain recombines TRBV11-2 with TRBJ2-1; D is ambiguous. This CDR3 contains 16 residues. V gave up 4 bases and J gave up 0 bases, with 13 bases separating them. The germline V gene has CDR1 SGHAT and CDR2 FQNNGV.

The V and J genes are TRBV12-3 or TRBV12-4 and TRBJ2-1; D unclear. CDR3 size: 13 residues. The V gene lost 7 bases and the J gene lost 10 bases, with 17 bases spanning the gap. CDR3 in amino acids: CASTLDTGGEQFF. The CDR3 region has the DNA TGTGCCAGCACCCTAGACACTGGTGGCGAGCAGTTCTTC.

This clonotype showed up many times. The junction departs from germline at one end; a sequencing error may be responsible. The chain combines TRBV28 with TRBJ2-1; the match to TRBD2 covers 10 bases. Germline CDR1 and CDR2: MDHEN and SYDVKM. This CDR3 is built from 15 residues. This chain's CDR3 is CASNLAGGPYNEQFF. The CDR3 nucleotides are TGTGCCAGCAATTTAGCGGGAGGCCCCTACAATGAGCAGTTCTTC.

This clonotype has at least ten counts. CDR3 sequence: CASSPFTLLGPEATQYF. The CDR3 bases are TGTGCCAGCAGCCCCTTCACCCTCCTTGGGCCAGAAGCCACGCAGTATTTT. This chain joins TRBV11-2 and TRBJ2-3; D gene uncertain. Trimming took 5 bases from V and 9 from J, leaving 27 bases between them. CDR1 is SGHAT and CDR2 is FQNNGV in the germline V gene. The CDR3 consists of 17 residues.

The CDR3: CASGEIDENEQFF. CDR3 bases: TGTGCCAGCGGGGAGATAGATGAAAATGAGCAGTTCTTC. The chain carries TRBV6-2 or TRBV6-3 and TRBJ2-1; a possible D gene is TRBD2 (5 bases). CDR1 and CDR2 from the germline V gene are MNHEY and SVGEGT. V was cut by 8 bases and J by 7 bases, with 15 bases left in between. The CDR3 runs to 13 residues.

This clonotype was detected ten times or more. The genes are TRBV5-1 and TRBJ1-1, with D hard to call. This CDR3 is 15 amino acids long. From germline, CDR1 is SGHRS and CDR2 YFSETQ. The V end lost 0 bases, the J end lost 5 bases, and 14 bases lay between the germline ends. CDR3 loop: CASSLDSGIGTEAFF. In DNA, the CDR3 is TGCGCCAGCAGCTTGGATAGCGGTATCGGAACTGAAGCTTTCTTT. Full variable domain (outside the CDR3, taken from reference TRBV5-1 and TRBJ1-1): KAGVTQTPRYLIKTRGQQVTLSCSPISGHRSVSWYQQTPGQGLQFLFEYFSETQRNKGNFPGRFSGRQFSNSRSEMNVSTLELGDSALYLCASSLDSGIGTEAFFGQGTRLTVV.